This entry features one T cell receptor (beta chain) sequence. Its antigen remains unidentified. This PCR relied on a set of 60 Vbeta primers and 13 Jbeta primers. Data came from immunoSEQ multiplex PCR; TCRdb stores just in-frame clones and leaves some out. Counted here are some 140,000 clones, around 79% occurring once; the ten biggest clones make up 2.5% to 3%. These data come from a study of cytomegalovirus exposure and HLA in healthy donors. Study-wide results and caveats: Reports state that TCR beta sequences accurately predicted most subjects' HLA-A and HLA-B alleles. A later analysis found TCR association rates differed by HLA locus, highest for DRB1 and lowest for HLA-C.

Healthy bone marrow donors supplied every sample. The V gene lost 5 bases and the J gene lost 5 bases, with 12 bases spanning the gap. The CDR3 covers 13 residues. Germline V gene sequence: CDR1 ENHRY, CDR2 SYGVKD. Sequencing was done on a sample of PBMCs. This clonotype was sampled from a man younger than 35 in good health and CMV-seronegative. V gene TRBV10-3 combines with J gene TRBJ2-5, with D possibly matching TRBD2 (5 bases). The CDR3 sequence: CAISNRESETQYF. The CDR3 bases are TGTGCCATCAGTAATCGGGAATCGGAGACCCAGTACTTC.